The subject of this entry is one T cell receptor beta chain. Its antigen is unidentified. These data are taken from a study of T cells expressing NK-cell markers. Broader study findings: In about six donors, dominant NKG2C+ clonotypes were roughly 1.0-7.5% of CD8+ T cells. These clonotypes also led the CD3+CD56-NKG2C+ fraction in four donors.

TCRdb re-analyzed the 5' RACE reads; it lists each CDR3 protein once, without DNA. The listing records some 340,000 distinct CDR3 sequences. CDR3 length equals 14 residues. Germline V CDR1 and CDR2: MDHEN, SYDVKM. The receptor was isolated from a man aged 18 to 70 in good health. V usage is TRBV28 and J usage is TRBJ2-1; as DNA is missing, the TRBD1 call by TCRdb cannot be tested. The sequencing sample was made of blood T cells: a sorted CD56 or NKG2C T cell subset, CD4+ or CD8+ T cells, or bulk PBMC T cells (not recorded which). CDR3 residues: CASGRITGVVEQFF.